This T cell receptor beta chain was retrieved from a study of blood T cell repertoires in COVID-19. As for the study in general: Sources were T cells, B-cell-depleted T cells, or PBMCs; the material itself was cDNA or gDNA.

Produced via immunoSEQ multiplex PCR; TCRdb's table is partial and in-frame only. Among 300,000 to 400,000 clones listed, approximately 91% were seen once. Per germline, CDR1 SGHNT and CDR2 YYREEE (reference sequence). The CDR3 length is 15 residues. The germline V and J ends were trimmed by 1 base and 7 bases, with 14 bases remaining between them. The study drew participants aged roughly 18 to 95 years from about two dozen US areas. Cohorts were assigned according to the clinical history that participants reported. Symptom resolution, clearance, or two negative PCRs marked donors in Cohort 3 as recovered.

The TCR sequence derives from a man aged 55 to 69 who had recovered from COVID-19. This chain links TRBV5-4 with TRBJ2-2; possibly TRBD1 for D (6 bases). Material: PBMCs or T cells enriched from blood (not recorded which). The CDR3 is CASSLRQGIVGELFF. The CDR3 DNA reads as TGTGCCAGCAGCTTGCGGCAGGGGATCGTCGGGGAGCTGTTTTTT.